This paragraph covers one T cell receptor (beta chain) sequence. The target antigen is unknown. The data belong to a study of CD4+ T cells in melanoma. Study findings and constraints: Reportedly, melanoma neoantigen-specific CD4+ T cells showed varied differentiation states. A reported correlation linked neoantigen-specific CD4+ T cells to CD8+, macrophage and B cell function.

Profiled with immunoSEQ multiplex PCR; TCRdb holds only in-frame clones, not every one. The repertoire holds around 130,000 clones, with about 93% as singletons. The CDR3 is 15 residues long. Germline CDR1 is MNHNS and CDR2 is SASEGT. V dropped 4 bases and J dropped 0; count of bases not matched to a gene: 5. This chain uses TRBV6-1 with TRBJ2-5; 7 bases are a match to TRBD1. The receptor was isolated from a human donor with melanoma. CDR3 region: CASSVWTGYQETQYF. CDR3 bases: TGTGCCAGCAGTGTGTGGACAGGCTACCAAGAGACCCAGTACTTC.